The next 5 T cell receptor beta chains were all read from a single sample in a study of beta chain features in type 1 diabetes. Reverse transcribing all isolated RNA meant expressed TCRB transcripts were sequenced. Libraries were prepared by immunoSEQ multiplex PCR; TCRdb keeps only in-frame clonotypes and omits some of them. The repertoire holds just over 450,000 clones, with approximately 31% as singletons. Sequenced material: naive CD4+ T cells from blood. The receptor set was obtained from a man younger than 30 in good health.

The chain carries TRBV30 and TRBJ2-4; D not certain. Germline V CDR1 and CDR2: GTSNPN, SVGIG (reference sequence). Trimming removed 0 bases from V and 0 bases from J, with 15 bases in between. The CDR3 has 17 amino acids. The CDR3 bases are TGTGCCTGGAGTGTAAAGTGGGCTCTTCTAGCCAAAAACATTCAGTACTTC. Amino acid sequence: CAWSVKWALLAKNIQYF.

A few counts support this clone. The gene calls are TRBV29-1 and TRBJ2-5, with 7 nucleotides matching TRBD1. The CDR3 sequence is 12 residues long. Germline CDR1 is SQVTM and CDR2 is ANQGSEA. The trim removed 7 bases at V and 7 bases at J, leaving 9 bases unmatched. The CDR3 DNA sequence: TGCAGCGGTCAACAGGGGTCCGGGACCCAGTACTTC. Translating gives CSGQQGSGTQYF.

Notes on this clone: In the same sample, other DNA sequences code for this CDR3. The gene calls are TRBV6-5 and TRBJ2-7, with a weak D call TRBD1 (6 bases). CDR1 is MNHEY and CDR2 is SVGAGI in the germline V gene. The CDR3 has 13 amino acids. With 2 bases removed from V and 4 bases from J, the gap between germline ends came to 9 bases. CDR3 loop: CASSYRQGYEQYF. The CDR3 DNA follows: TGTGCCAGCAGTTACCGGCAGGGGTACGAGCAGTACTTC.

Comments on this clone: The junction departs from the called germline gene at one end, perhaps through a read error. V gene TRBV5-1 combines with J gene TRBJ2-2, with no clear D. The CDR3 totals 14 residues. Germline V gene data show CDR1 as SGHRS and CDR2 as YFSETQ. The CDR3 DNA is TGCGCCAGCCGCTTTGGGGTAAACACCGGGGAGCTGTTTTTT. This sequence encodes CASRFGVNTGELFF.

The gene calls are TRBV7-2 and TRBJ2-5; the D gene is possibly TRBD1 (6 bases). Germline V CDR1 and CDR2: SGHTA, FQGNSA. V gave up 0 bases and J gave up 5 bases, with 13 bases separating them. The CDR3 loop spans 15 amino acids. For the CDR3, the DNA is TGTGCCAGCAGCTTAGCGCCTCTTCAGGGGGAGACCCAGTACTTC. It translates to CASSLAPLQGETQYF.